Listed below are T cell receptor beta chains from one sample, sequenced in a study of blood T cell repertoires in COVID-19. Libraries were prepared by immunoSEQ multiplex PCR; TCRdb keeps only in-frame clonotypes and omits some of them. The repertoire includes approximately 500,000 clones, 85% to 90% of them detected once, and around 7.8% sits in the top ten. Sequences were obtained from peripheral blood. The receptors shown here come from a woman aged 50 to 60 with COVID-19, enrolled during active disease. CDR3s include the opening cysteine and the closing phenylalanine or tryptophan. D genes are given only for firm matches. Rows give clone size only sometimes, using once, few, many, or a class for an expanded clone.

abundance: .; d_gene: .; j_gene: TRBJ1-6; v_gene: TRBV6-5; CDR3nt: TGTGCCAGCACCAAACGGGGGGAAGGGAATTCACCCCTCCACTTT; CDR3aa: CASTKRGEGNSPLHF
abundance: .; d_gene: .; j_gene: TRBJ2-2; v_gene: TRBV11-2; CDR3nt: TGTGCCAGCAGCCGAGGAAGAGGTAACACCGGGGAGCTGTTTTTT; CDR3aa: CASSRGRGNTGELFF
abundance: once; d_gene: .; j_gene: TRBJ1-1; v_gene: TRBV10-3; CDR3nt: TGTGCCATCAAATCAGTAATGAACACTGAAGCTTTCTTT; CDR3aa: CAIKSVMNTEAFF
abundance: .; d_gene: TRBD2; j_gene: TRBJ2-7; v_gene: TRBV29-1; CDR3nt: TGCAGCGCTTCCGGGACTAGAAGCGAGCAGTACTTC; CDR3aa: CSASGTRSEQYF
abundance: once; d_gene: .; j_gene: TRBJ1-1; v_gene: TRBV9; CDR3nt: TGTGCCAGCAGCGTAGAAGACTTCTCGAACACTGAAGCTTTCTTT; CDR3aa: CASSVEDFSNTEAFF
abundance: .; d_gene: .; j_gene: TRBJ1-1; v_gene: TRBV7-8; CDR3nt: TGTGCCAGCAGCTTTAATATTATGGCCACTGAAGCTTTCTTT; CDR3aa: CASSFNIMATEAFF
abundance: .; d_gene: TRBD2; j_gene: TRBJ2-1; v_gene: TRBV6-1; CDR3nt: TGTGCCAGCAGTGAATTCGGCGGGGGGGCCATCTCCTACAATGAGCAGTTCTTC; CDR3aa: CASSEFGGGAISYNEQFF
abundance: few; d_gene: .; j_gene: TRBJ1-4; v_gene: TRBV19; CDR3nt: TGTGCCAGTAGTACCGTTTTATCAGATTTTAATGAAAAACTGTTTTTT; CDR3aa: CASSTVLSDFNEKLFF
abundance: .; d_gene: TRBD1; j_gene: TRBJ1-2; v_gene: TRBV5-1; CDR3nt: TGCGCCAGCAGCGTTGACAGGGATGGCTACACCTTC; CDR3aa: CASSVDRDGYTF
abundance: .; d_gene: .; j_gene: TRBJ2-3; v_gene: TRBV5-1; CDR3nt: TGCGCCAGCAACTGGGTTGGGGGCGAGGCAGATACGCAGTATTTT; CDR3aa: CASNWVGGEADTQYF
abundance: once; d_gene: TRBD1; j_gene: TRBJ2-6; v_gene: TRBV9; CDR3nt: TGTGCCAGCAGCACGGGACAGGGGAATGGGGCCAACGTCCTGACTTTC; CDR3aa: CASSTGQGNGANVLTF
abundance: .; d_gene: TRBD1; j_gene: TRBJ1-5; v_gene: TRBV28; CDR3nt: TGTGCCAGCAGTTCCGGGACAGGGAACAATCAGCCCCAGCATTTT; CDR3aa: CASSSGTGNNQPQHF
abundance: .; d_gene: .; j_gene: TRBJ2-5; v_gene: TRBV4-1; CDR3nt: TGCGCCAGCAGCCATCCGGGGGAGAGCCAGTACTTC; CDR3aa: CASSHPGESQYF
abundance: .; d_gene: TRBD2; j_gene: TRBJ2-3; v_gene: TRBV9; CDR3nt: TGTGCCAGCAGCCCCGGGACTAGTAGTCCAGATACGCAGTATTTT; CDR3aa: CASSPGTSSPDTQYF
abundance: .; d_gene: TRBD1; j_gene: TRBJ2-7; v_gene: TRBV19; CDR3nt: TGTGCCAGCCGGGACAGGGGGTACTACGAGCAGTACTTC; CDR3aa: CASRDRGYYEQYF
abundance: .; d_gene: .; j_gene: TRBJ1-5; v_gene: TRBV10-2; CDR3nt: TGCGCCAGCGGTGACCGTAATCAGCCCCAGCATTTT; CDR3aa: CASGDRNQPQHF
abundance: .; d_gene: .; j_gene: TRBJ2-7; v_gene: TRBV12-5; CDR3nt: TGTGCTAGTGGTTTGGTTTGGAGTGGAACAGGCGCCTCCTACGAGCAGTACTTC; CDR3aa: CASGLVWSGTGASYEQYF
abundance: once; d_gene: TRBD1; j_gene: TRBJ2-7; v_gene: TRBV6-2/TRBV6-3; CDR3nt: TGTGCCAGCAGCCCAGGGACAGGTCCCTCCTACGAGCAGTACTTC; CDR3aa: CASSPGTGPSYEQYF
abundance: .; d_gene: .; j_gene: TRBJ2-2; v_gene: TRBV30; CDR3nt: TGTGCCGTTCTAGCCGGGGAGCTGTTTTTT; CDR3aa: CAVLAGELFF
abundance: once; d_gene: .; j_gene: TRBJ1-6; v_gene: TRBV6-6; CDR3nt: TGTGCCAGCAGTTACTCACCCGGGGGGAATTCACCCCTCCACTTT; CDR3aa: CASSYSPGGNSPLHF
abundance: .; d_gene: TRBD2; j_gene: TRBJ2-3; v_gene: TRBV3-1/TRBV3-2; CDR3nt: TGTGCCAGCAGCCAAGTTGGCGGGGGGGGTCCAGATACGCAGTATTTT; CDR3aa: CASSQVGGGGPDTQYF
abundance: .; d_gene: .; j_gene: TRBJ1-2; v_gene: TRBV6-5; CDR3nt: TGTGCCAGCAGTCCTACAGAGAACTATGGCTACACCTTC; CDR3aa: CASSPTENYGYTF
abundance: .; d_gene: .; j_gene: TRBJ2-1; v_gene: TRBV5-1; CDR3nt: TGCGCCAGCAGCTTTACTAGCTCCTACAATGAGCAGTTCTTC; CDR3aa: CASSFTSSYNEQFF
abundance: .; d_gene: .; j_gene: TRBJ1-2; v_gene: TRBV18; CDR3nt: TGTGCCAGCTCTATTACAGGCTATGGCTACACCTTC; CDR3aa: CASSITGYGYTF
abundance: once; d_gene: .; j_gene: TRBJ1-1; v_gene: TRBV20-1; CDR3nt: TGCAGTGCTAGTCCCCCCGAGAAGACTGAAGCTTTCTTT; CDR3aa: CSASPPEKTEAFF
abundance: once; d_gene: TRBD1; j_gene: TRBJ1-6; v_gene: TRBV6-6; CDR3nt: TGTGCCAGCAGAAACAGGGGGCTGGTTAATTCACCCCTCCACTTT; CDR3aa: CASRNRGLVNSPLHF
abundance: .; d_gene: TRBD1; j_gene: TRBJ1-2; v_gene: TRBV5-1; CDR3nt: TGCGCCAGCAGCTTGGAACAGGGGAGGAATGACACCTTC; CDR3aa: CASSLEQGRNDTF
abundance: .; d_gene: .; j_gene: TRBJ2-3; v_gene: TRBV24-1; CDR3nt: TGTGCCACCAGTGACCTTGCAACAGGAACAGATACGCAGTATTTT; CDR3aa: CATSDLATGTDTQYF
abundance: .; d_gene: TRBD2; j_gene: TRBJ2-7; v_gene: TRBV27; CDR3nt: TGTGCCAGCAGTTTACCGGGAGGGTACGAGCAGTACTTC; CDR3aa: CASSLPGGYEQYF
abundance: once; d_gene: .; j_gene: TRBJ1-2; v_gene: TRBV24-1; CDR3nt: TGTGCCACCAGCCCCGGGGATGGCTACACCTTC; CDR3aa: CATSPGDGYTF
abundance: .; d_gene: .; j_gene: TRBJ1-2; v_gene: TRBV27; CDR3nt: TGTGCCAGCAGTTTACACGGGGGTGAATATGGCTACACCTTC; CDR3aa: CASSLHGGEYGYTF
abundance: .; d_gene: .; j_gene: TRBJ2-1; v_gene: TRBV7-9; CDR3nt: TGTGCCAGCAGCTCCAGACAGAAGAGCTCCTACAATGAGCAGTTCTTC; CDR3aa: CASSSRQKSSYNEQFF
abundance: .; d_gene: TRBD2; j_gene: TRBJ2-3; v_gene: TRBV3-1/TRBV3-2; CDR3nt: TGTGCCAGCAGCCAAGATCTGGATAGCGGGGATACGCAGTATTTT; CDR3aa: CASSQDLDSGDTQYF
abundance: once; d_gene: .; j_gene: TRBJ1-1; v_gene: TRBV19; CDR3nt: TGTGCCAGTAGTATAGATGCGGGGGAAGAAGCTTTCTTT; CDR3aa: CASSIDAGEEAFF
abundance: .; d_gene: .; j_gene: TRBJ1-1; v_gene: TRBV6-5; CDR3nt: TGTGAAACCAAACAGGGTCAAACTGAAGCTTTCTTT; CDR3aa: CETKQGQTEAFF
abundance: .; d_gene: TRBD1; j_gene: TRBJ1-1; v_gene: TRBV11-3; CDR3nt: TGTGCCAGCAGCTGGGGGGGACAGGGCGCGAACACTGAAGCTTTCTTT; CDR3aa: CASSWGGQGANTEAFF
abundance: .; d_gene: .; j_gene: TRBJ2-2; v_gene: TRBV9; CDR3nt: TGTGCCAGCAGCGTAAGGGGAATCGGGGAGCTGTTTTTT; CDR3aa: CASSVRGIGELFF
abundance: .; d_gene: TRBD1; j_gene: TRBJ1-1; v_gene: TRBV9; CDR3nt: TGTGCCAGCAGCGTAGATGGGACAGATCCTGAAGCTTTCTTT; CDR3aa: CASSVDGTDPEAFF
abundance: .; d_gene: TRBD1; j_gene: TRBJ1-1; v_gene: TRBV19; CDR3nt: TGTGCCAGTAGTATAACAGGGGGTAACACTGAAGCTTTCTTT; CDR3aa: CASSITGGNTEAFF
abundance: .; d_gene: .; j_gene: TRBJ2-6; v_gene: TRBV3-1/TRBV3-2; CDR3nt: TGTGCCAGCAGCCAAGGAGGGTCCGGGGCCAACGTCCTGACTTTC; CDR3aa: CASSQGGSGANVLTF